Listed here is a single TCR beta chain. CDR1 and CDR2 from the germline V gene are GTSNPN and SVGIG (reference sequence). V was cut by 0 bases and J by 6 bases, with 24 bases left in between. The CDR3 totals 18 residues. This entry is derived from a study of blood T cell repertoires in COVID-19. Study-wide context: The cDNA or gDNA used as material had been derived from T cells, B-cell-depleted T cells, or PBMCs.

Sequenced by immunoSEQ multiplex PCR; TCRdb stores in-frame clones only, minus some. The profile shows about 97,000 clones, about 85% of them singletons. The sequencing input was peripheral blood. This clonotype was obtained from a man between 45 and 60 years old with active COVID-19. This chain connects TRBV30 to TRBJ2-1; TRBD1 is a possible D gene (5 bases). This CDR3 reads CAWSVLARVWLPVNEQFF. In DNA form, the CDR3 reads TGTGCCTGGAGTGTATTGGCCAGGGTCTGGCTCCCCGTCAATGAGCAGTTCTTC.